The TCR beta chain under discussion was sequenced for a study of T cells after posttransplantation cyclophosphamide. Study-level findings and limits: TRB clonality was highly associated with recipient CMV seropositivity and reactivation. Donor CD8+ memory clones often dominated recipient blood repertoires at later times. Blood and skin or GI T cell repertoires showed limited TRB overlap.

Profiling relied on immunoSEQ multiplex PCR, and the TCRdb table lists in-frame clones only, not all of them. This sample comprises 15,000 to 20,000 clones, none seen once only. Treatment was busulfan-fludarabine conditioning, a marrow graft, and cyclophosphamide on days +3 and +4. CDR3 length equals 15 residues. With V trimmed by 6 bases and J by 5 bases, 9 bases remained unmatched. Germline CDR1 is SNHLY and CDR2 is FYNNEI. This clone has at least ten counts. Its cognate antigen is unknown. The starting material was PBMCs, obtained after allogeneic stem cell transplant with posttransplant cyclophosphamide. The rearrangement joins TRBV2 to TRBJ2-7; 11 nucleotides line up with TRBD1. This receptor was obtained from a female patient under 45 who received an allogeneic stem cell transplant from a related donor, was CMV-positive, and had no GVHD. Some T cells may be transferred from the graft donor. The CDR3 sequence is CASSIGQGAPHEQYF. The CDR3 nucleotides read TGTGCCAGCAGCATAGGACAGGGGGCTCCCCACGAGCAGTACTTC. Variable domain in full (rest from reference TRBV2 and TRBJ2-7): EPEVTQTPSHQVTQMGQEVILRCVPISNHLYFYWYRQILGQKVEFLVSFYNNEISEKSEIFDDQFSVERPDGSNFTLKIRSTKLEDSAMYFCASSIGQGAPHEQYFGPGTRLTVT.